In this sample, the clone carrying this T cell receptor (beta chain) turned up once. This sample stems from a study of blood T cell repertoires in COVID-19. Study as a whole: Samples of COVID-19 (acute and convalescent) were obtained from the United States, Italy and Spain. T cells, B-cell-depleted T cells, or PBMCs supplied cDNA or gDNA.

Germline CDR1 and CDR2: SNHLY and FYNNEI. The V gene lost 4 bases and the J gene lost 2 bases, with 8 bases spanning the gap. This CDR3 is built from 14 residues. In the original analysis: From reference gene primer amplification, estimates of nucleated cell counts were derived. TCRdb's table, derived via immunoSEQ multiplex PCR, lists solely in-frame clones and lacks some. V and J calls and clone size are those listed in that table; D and trimming were worked out from the DNA. The table lists about 190,000 clones, 88% of them singletons. The sequence came from a human donor in a cohort sampled during active COVID-19. Sequencing was performed on peripheral blood. The V gene is TRBV2, the J gene TRBJ2-2, with D possibly TRBD2 on 5 matching bases. The CDR3 is CASSVGGNTGELFF. CDR3 nucleotides: TGTGCCAGCAGTGTAGGAGGTAACACCGGGGAGCTGTTTTTT.